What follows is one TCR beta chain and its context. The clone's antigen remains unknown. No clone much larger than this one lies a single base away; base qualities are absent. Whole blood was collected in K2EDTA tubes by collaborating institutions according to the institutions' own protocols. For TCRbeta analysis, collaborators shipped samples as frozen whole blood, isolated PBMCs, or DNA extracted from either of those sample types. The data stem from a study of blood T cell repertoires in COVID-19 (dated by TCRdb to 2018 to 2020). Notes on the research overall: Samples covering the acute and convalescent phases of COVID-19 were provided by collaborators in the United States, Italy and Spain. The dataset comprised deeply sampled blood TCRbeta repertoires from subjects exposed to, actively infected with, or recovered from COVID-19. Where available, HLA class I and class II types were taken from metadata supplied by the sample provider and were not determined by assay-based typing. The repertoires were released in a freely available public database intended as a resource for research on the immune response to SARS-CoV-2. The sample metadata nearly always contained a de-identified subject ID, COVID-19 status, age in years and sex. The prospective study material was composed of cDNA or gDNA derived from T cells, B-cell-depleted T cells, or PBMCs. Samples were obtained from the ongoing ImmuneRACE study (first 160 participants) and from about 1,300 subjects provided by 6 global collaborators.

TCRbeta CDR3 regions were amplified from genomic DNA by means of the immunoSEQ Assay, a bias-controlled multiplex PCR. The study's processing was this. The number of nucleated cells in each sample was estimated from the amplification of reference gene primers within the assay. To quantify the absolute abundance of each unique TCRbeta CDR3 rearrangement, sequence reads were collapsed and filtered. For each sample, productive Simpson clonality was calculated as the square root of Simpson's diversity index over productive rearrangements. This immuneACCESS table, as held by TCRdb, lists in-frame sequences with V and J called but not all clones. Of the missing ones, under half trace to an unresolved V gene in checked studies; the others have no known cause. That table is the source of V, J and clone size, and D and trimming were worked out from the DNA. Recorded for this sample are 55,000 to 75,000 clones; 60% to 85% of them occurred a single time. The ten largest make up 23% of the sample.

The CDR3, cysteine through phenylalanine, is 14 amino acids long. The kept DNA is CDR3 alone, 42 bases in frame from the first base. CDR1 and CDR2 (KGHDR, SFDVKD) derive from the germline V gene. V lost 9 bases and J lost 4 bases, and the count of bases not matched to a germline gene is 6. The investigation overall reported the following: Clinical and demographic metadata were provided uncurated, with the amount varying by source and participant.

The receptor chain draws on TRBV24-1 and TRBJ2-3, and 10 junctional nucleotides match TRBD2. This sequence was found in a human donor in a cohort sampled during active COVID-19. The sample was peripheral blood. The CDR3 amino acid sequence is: CATGLAGAPDTQYF. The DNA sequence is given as TGTGCCACCGGCCTAGCGGGGGCCCCAGATACGCAGTATTTT.